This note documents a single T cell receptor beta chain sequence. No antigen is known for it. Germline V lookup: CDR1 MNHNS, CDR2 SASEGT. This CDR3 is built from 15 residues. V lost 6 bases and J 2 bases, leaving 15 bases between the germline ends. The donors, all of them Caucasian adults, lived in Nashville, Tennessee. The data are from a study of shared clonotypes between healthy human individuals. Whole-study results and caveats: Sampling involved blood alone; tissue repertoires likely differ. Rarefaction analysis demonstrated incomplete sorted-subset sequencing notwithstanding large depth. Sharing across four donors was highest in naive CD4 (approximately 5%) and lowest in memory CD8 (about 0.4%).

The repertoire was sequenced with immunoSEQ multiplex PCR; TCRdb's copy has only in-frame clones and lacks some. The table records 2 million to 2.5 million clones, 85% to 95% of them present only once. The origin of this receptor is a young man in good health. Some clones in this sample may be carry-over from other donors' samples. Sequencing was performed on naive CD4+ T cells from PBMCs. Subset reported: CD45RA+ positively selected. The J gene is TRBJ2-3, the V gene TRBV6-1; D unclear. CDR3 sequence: CASRGVATVTDTQYF. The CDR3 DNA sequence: TGTGCCAGCAGGGGTGTTGCTACAGTCACAGATACGCAGTATTTT.